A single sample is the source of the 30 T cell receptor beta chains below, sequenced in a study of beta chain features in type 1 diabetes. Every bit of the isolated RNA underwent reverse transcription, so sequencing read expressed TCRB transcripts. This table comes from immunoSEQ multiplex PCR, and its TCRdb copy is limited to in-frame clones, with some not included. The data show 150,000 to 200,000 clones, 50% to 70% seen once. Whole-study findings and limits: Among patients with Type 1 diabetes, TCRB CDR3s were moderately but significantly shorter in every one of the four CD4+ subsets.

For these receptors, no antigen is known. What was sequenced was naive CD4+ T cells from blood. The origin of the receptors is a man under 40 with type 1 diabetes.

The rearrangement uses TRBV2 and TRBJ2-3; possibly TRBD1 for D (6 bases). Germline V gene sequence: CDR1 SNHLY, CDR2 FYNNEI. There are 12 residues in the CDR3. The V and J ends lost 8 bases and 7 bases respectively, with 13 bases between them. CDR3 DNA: TGTGCCAGCGGCCTCCAGGGGTATACGCAGTATTTT. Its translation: CASGLQGYTQYF. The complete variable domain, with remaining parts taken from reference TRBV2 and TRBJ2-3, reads EPEVTQTPSHQVTQMGQEVILRCVPISNHLYFYWYRQILGQKVEFLVSFYNNEISEKSEIFDDQFSVERPDGSNFTLKIRSTKLEDSAMYFCASGLQGYTQYFGPGTRLTVL.

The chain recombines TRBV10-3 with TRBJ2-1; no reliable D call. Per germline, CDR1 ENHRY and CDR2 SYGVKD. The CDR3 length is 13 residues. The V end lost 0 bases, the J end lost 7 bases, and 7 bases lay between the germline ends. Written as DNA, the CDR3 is TGTGCCATCAGTGAGTCGTTTGGGAATGAGCAGTTCTTC. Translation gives CAISESFGNEQFF.

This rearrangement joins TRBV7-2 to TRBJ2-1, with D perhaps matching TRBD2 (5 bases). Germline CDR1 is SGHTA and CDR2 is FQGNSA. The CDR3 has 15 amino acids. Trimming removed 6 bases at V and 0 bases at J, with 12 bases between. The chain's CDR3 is CASRDGVSSYNEQFF. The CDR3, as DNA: TGTGCCAGCAGGGACGGGGTGAGCTCCTACAATGAGCAGTTCTTC.

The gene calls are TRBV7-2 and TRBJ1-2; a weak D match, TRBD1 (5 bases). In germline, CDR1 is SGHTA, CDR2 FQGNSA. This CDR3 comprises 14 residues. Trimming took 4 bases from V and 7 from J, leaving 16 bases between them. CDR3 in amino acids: CASSSGLRAGGYTF. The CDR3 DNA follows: TGTGCCAGCAGCTCAGGGCTTAGGGCGGGTGGCTACACCTTC.

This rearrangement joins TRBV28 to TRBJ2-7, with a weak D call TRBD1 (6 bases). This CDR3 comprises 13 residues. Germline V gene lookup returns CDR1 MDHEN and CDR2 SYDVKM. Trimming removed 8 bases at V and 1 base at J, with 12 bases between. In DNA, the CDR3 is TGTGCCAGCGGATTACAGGGATCCTACGAGCAGTACTTC. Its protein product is CASGLQGSYEQYF.

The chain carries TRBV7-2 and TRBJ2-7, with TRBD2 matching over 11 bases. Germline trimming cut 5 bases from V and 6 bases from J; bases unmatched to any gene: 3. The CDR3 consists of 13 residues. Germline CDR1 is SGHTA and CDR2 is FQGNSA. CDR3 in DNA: TGTGCCAGCAGCCCCGGACTAGCGGGCGAGCAGTACTTC. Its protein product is CASSPGLAGEQYF.

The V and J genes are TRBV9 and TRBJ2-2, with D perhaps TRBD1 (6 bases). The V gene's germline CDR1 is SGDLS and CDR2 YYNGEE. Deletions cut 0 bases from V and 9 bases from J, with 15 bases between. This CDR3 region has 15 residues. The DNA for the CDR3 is TGTGCCAGCAGCGTAGCTTGGGGGCTTGGGAGGGAGCTGTTTTTT. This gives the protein CASSVAWGLGRELFF.

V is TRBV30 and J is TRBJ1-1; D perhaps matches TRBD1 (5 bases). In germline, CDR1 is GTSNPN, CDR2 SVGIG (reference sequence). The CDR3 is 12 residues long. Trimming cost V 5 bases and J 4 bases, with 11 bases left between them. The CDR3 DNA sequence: TGTGCCTGGGACAGTCGGGCCACTGAAGCTTTCTTT. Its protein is CAWDSRATEAFF.

The CDR3 protein is CASSYGPSSPLHF. As DNA, the CDR3 is TGTGCCAGCAGTTACGGTCCTAGTTCACCCCTCCACTTT. The V call is TRBV6-5, the J call TRBJ1-6; D gene uncertain. This CDR3 has 13 residues. CDR1 MNHEY and CDR2 SVGAGI come from the germline V gene. Trimming cost V 2 bases and J 9 bases, with 8 bases left between them.

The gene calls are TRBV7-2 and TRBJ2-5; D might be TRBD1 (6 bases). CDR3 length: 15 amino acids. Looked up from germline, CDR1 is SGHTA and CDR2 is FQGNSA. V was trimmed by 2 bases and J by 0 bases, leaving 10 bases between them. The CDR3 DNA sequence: TGTGCCAGCAGCTTATCTACAGGGTACCAAGAGACCCAGTACTTC. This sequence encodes CASSLSTGYQETQYF.

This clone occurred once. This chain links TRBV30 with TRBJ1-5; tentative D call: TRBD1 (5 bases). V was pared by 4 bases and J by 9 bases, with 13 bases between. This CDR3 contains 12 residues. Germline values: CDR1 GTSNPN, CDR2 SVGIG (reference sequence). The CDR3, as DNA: TGTGCCTGGAACAGGCAGATGGGGCCCCAGCATTTT. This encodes CAWNRQMGPQHF.

The CDR3 coding sequence is TGTGCCTGGAGCCCCGGGACAGACCCCTACGAGCAGTACTTC. Protein: CAWSPGTDPYEQYF. V and J are TRBV30 and TRBJ2-7, with 7 bases fitting TRBD1. With 3 bases clipped from V and 2 bases from J, the junction kept 7 bases outside the gene matches. CDR1 and CDR2 from the germline V gene are GTSNPN and SVGIG (reference sequence). The length of the CDR3 is 14 residues.

The CDR3 loop reads CASSRGDEQFF. The CDR3 DNA reads TGCGCCAGCAGCCGGGGAGATGAGCAGTTCTTC. This chain uses TRBV5-1 with TRBJ2-1; possibly TRBD2 for D (5 bases). Germline V CDR1 and CDR2: SGHRS, YFSETQ. V was cut by 4 bases and J by 8 bases, with 7 bases left in between. The CDR3 covers 11 residues.

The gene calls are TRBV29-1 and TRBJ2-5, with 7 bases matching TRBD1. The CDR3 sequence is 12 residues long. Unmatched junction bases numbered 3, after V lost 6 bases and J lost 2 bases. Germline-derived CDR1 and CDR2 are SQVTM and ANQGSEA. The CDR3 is CSVNRGQETQYF. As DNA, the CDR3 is TGCAGCGTAAACAGGGGTCAAGAGACCCAGTACTTC.

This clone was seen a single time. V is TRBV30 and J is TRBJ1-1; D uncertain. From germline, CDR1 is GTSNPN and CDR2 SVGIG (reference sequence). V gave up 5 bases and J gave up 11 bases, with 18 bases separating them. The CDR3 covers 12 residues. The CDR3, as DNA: TGTGCCTGGGGCTGGGCTTATGGATACGCTTTCTTT. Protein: CAWGWAYGYAFF.

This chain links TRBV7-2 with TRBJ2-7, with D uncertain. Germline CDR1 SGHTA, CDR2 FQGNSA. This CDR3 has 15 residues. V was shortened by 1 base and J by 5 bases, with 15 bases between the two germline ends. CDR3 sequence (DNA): TGTGCCAGCAGCTTAGTGGACGGAACGCGGCACGAGCAGTACTTC. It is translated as CASSLVDGTRHEQYF.

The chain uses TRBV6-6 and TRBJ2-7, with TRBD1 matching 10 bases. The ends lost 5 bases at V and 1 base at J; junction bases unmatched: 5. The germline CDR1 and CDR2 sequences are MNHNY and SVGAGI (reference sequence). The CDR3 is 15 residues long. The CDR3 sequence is CASSEAGQGSYEQYF. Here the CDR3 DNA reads TGTGCCAGCAGTGAGGCGGGACAGGGGTCCTACGAGCAGTACTTC.

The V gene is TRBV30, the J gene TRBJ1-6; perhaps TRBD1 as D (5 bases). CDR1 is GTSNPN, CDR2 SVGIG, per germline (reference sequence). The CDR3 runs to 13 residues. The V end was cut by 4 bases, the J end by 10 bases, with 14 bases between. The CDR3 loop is CAWTGGTGSPLHF. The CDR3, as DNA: TGTGCCTGGACGGGGGGGACTGGGTCACCCCTCCACTTT.

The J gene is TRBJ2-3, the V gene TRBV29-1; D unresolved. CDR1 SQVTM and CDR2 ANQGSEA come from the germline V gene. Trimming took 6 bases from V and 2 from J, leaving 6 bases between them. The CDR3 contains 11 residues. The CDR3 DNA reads TGCAGCGTGTACCCCACAGATACGCAGTATTTT. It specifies CSVYPTDTQYF.

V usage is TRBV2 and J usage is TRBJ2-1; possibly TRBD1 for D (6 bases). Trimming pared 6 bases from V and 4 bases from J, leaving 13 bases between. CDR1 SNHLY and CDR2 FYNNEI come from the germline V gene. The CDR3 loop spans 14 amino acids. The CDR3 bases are TGTGCCAGCAGCGTCGACAGGAGATACAATGAGCAGTTCTTC. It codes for CASSVDRRYNEQFF.

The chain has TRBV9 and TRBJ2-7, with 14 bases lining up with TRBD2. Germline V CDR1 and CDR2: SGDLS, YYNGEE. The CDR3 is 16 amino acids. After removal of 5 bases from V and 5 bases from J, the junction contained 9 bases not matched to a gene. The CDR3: CASSPGLAGVQDEQYF. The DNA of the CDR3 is TGTGCCAGCAGTCCGGGACTAGCGGGGGTGCAAGACGAGCAGTACTTC.

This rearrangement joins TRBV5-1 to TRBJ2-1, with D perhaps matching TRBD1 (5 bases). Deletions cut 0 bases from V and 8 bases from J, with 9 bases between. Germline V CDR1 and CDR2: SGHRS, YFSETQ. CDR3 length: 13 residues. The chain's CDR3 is CASSLVQGDEQFF. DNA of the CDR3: TGCGCCAGCAGCTTGGTCCAGGGCGATGAGCAGTTCTTC.

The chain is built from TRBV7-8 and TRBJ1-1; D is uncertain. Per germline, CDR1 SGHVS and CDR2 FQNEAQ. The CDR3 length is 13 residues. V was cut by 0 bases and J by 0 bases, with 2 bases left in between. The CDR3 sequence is CASSLAMNTEAFF. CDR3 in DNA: TGTGCCAGCAGCTTAGCGATGAACACTGAAGCTTTCTTT.

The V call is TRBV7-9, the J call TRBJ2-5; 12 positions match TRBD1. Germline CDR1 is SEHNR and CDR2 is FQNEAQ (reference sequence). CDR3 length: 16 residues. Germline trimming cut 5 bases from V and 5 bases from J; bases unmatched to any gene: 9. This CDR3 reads CASSPLGQGASETQYF. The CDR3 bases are TGTGCCAGCAGCCCCCTGGGACAGGGGGCTAGTGAGACCCAGTACTTC.

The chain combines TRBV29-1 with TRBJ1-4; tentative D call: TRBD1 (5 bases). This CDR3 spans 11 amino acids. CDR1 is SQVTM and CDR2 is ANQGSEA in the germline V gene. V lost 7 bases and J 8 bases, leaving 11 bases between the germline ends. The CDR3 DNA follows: TGCAGCGCAGTAGGGGAGGAAAAACTGTTTTTT. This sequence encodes CSAVGEEKLFF.

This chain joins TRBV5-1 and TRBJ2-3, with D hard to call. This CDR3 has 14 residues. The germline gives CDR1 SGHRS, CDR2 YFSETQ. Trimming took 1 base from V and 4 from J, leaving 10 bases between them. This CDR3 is CASSLRDLSDTQYF. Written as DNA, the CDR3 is TGCGCCAGCAGCTTGAGGGATCTCTCAGATACGCAGTATTTT.

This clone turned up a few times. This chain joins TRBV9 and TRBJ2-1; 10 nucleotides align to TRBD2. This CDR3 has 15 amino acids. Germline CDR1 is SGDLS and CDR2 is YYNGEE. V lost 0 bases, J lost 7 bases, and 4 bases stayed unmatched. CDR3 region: CASSVELAGRNEQFF. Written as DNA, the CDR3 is TGTGCCAGCAGCGTAGAACTAGCGGGGAGAAATGAGCAGTTCTTC.

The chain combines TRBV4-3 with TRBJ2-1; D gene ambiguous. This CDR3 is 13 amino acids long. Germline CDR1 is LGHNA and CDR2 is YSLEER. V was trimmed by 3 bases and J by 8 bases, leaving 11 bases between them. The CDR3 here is CASSHGTTDEQFF. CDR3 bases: TGCGCCAGCAGCCATGGTACTACGGATGAGCAGTTCTTC.

The CDR3 loop is CASSLGQALSGANVLTF. As DNA, the CDR3 is TGTGCCAGCAGCTTAGGACAGGCGTTATCTGGGGCCAACGTCCTGACTTTC. The rearrangement uses TRBV7-2 and TRBJ2-6, with D possibly TRBD1 on 6 matching bases. The germline V and J ends were trimmed by 1 base and 1 base, with 11 bases remaining between them. Germline V gene lookup returns CDR1 SGHTA and CDR2 FQGNSA. The CDR3 has 17 residues.

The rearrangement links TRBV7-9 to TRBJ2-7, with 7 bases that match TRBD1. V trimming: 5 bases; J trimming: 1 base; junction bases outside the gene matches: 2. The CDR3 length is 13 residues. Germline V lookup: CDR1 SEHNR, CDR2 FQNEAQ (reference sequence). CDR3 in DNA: TGTGCCAGCAGCGGGACAGATTCCTACGAGCAGTACTTC. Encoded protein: CASSGTDSYEQYF.